This T cell receptor (beta chain) was identified during a study of patients and donors after allogeneic stem cell transplantation. TCRdb called the RT-PCR reads again in MiXCR, with one record for every CDR3 protein. The table has about 110,000 distinct CDR3 sequences, 35% seen once. The CDR3 extends over 13 amino acids. The germline gives CDR1 DFQATT, CDR2 SNEGSKA (reference sequence). After removal of 5 bases from V and 1 base from J, the junction contained 2 bases not matched to a gene. Sequencing input: blood, either unsorted or a sorted T cell fraction (not recorded which). This TCR was recovered from a human donor who was either an allogeneic HSCT recipient or a stem cell or donor lymphocyte infusion donor (not recorded which). It is not recorded whose cells these are; they may come from a transplant donor. The V and J genes are TRBV20-1 and TRBJ2-7; 10 bases match TRBD2. CDR3 in DNA: TGCAGTGCTGGGACTAGCGAATCCTACGAGCAGTACTTC. It codes for CSAGTSESYEQYF.